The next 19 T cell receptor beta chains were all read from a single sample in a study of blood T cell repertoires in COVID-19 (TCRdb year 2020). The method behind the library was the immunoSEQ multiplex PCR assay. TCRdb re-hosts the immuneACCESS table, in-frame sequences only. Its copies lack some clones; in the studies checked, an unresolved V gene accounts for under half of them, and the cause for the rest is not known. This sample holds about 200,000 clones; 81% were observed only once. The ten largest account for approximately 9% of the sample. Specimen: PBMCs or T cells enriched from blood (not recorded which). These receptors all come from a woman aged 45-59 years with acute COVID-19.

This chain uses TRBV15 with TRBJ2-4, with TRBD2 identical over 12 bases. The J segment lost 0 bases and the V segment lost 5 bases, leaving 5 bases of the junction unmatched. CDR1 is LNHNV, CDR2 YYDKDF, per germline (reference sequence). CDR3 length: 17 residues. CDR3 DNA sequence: TGTGCCACCAGCGAAACTAGCGGGGGGCTAGCCAAAAACATTCAGTACTTC. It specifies CATSETSGGLAKNIQYF.

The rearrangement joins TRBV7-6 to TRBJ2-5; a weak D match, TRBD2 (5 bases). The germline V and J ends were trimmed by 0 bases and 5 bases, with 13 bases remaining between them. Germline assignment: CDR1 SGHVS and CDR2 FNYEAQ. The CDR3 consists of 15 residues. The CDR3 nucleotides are TGTGCCAGCAGCTTAGCATGGCTACCGGGGGAGACCCAGTACTTC. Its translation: CASSLAWLPGETQYF.

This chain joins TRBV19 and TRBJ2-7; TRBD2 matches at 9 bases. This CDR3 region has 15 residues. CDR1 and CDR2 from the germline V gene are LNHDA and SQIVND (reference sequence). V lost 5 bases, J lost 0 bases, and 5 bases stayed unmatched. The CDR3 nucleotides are TGTGCCAGTAGTTTAAGCGGGAGGCCCTCCTACGAGCAGTACTTC. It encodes CASSLSGRPSYEQYF.

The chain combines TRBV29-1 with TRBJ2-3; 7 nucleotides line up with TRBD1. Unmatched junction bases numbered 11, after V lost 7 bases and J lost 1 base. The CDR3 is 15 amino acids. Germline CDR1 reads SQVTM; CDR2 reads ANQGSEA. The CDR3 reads CSADKGTVRTDTQYF. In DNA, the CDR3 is TGCAGCGCCGATAAAGGGACAGTTCGCACAGATACGCAGTATTTT.

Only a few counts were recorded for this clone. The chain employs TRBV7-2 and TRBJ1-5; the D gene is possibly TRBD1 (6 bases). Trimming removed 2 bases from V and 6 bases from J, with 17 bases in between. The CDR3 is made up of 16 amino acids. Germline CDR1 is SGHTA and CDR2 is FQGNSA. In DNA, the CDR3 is TGTGCCAGCAGCTTATTAGGCAGGGGAGATTTTCAGCCCCAGCATTTT. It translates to CASSLLGRGDFQPQHF.

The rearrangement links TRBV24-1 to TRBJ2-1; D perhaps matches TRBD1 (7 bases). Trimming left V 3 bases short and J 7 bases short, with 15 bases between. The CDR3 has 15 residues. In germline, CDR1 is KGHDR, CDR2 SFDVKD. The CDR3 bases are TGTGCCACCAGTGATACCAGGGGGGTGAAGAATGAGCAGTTCTTC. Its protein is CATSDTRGVKNEQFF.

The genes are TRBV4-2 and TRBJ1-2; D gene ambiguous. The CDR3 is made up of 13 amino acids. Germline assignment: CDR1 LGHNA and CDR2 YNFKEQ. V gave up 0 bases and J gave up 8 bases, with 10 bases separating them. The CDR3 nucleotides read TGTGCCAGCAGCCAAGACTCCGGTTGGGGCTACACCTTC. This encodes CASSQDSGWGYTF.

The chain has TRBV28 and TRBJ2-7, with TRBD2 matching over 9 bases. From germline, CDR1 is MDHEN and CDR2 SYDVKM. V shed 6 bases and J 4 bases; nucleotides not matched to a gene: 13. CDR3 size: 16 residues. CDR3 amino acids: CASRPPLAGGGYEQYF. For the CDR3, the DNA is TGTGCCAGCAGACCCCCACTGGCGGGAGGGGGGTACGAGCAGTACTTC.

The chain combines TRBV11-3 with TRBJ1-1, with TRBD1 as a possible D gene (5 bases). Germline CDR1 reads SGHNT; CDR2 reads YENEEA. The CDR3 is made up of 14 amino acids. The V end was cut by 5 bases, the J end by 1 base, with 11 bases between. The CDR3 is CASSKTDTNTEAFF. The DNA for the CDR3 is TGTGCCAGCAGCAAGACAGATACGAACACTGAAGCTTTCTTT.

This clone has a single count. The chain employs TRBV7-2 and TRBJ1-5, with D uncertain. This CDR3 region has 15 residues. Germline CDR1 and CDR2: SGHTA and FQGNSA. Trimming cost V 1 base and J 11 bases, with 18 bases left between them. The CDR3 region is CASSLGGSAALTQHF. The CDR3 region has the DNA TGTGCCAGCAGCTTAGGCGGGTCAGCCGCCCTGACCCAGCATTTT. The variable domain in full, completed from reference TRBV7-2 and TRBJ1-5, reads GAGVSQSPSNKVTEKGKDVELRCDPISGHTALYWYRQSLGQGLEFLIYFQGNSAPDKSGLPSDRFSAERTGGSVSTLTIQRTQQEDSAVYLCASSLGGSAALTQHFGDGTRLSIL.

The CDR3 here is CASSPPGLAGGTGELFF. CDR3 sequence (DNA): TGTGCCAGCAGTCCGCCGGGACTAGCGGGAGGTACCGGGGAGCTGTTTTTT. This chain links TRBV7-2 with TRBJ2-2; 15 bases align to TRBD2. The germline V gene has CDR1 SGHTA and CDR2 FQGNSA. This CDR3 region has 17 residues. The trim removed 6 bases at V and 5 bases at J, leaving 7 bases unmatched.

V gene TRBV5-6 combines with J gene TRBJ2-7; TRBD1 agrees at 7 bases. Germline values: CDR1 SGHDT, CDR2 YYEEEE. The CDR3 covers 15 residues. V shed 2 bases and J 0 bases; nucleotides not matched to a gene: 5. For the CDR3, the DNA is TGTGCCAGCAGCTTCGGACAGGTGAGCTCCTACGAGCAGTACTTC. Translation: CASSFGQVSSYEQYF.

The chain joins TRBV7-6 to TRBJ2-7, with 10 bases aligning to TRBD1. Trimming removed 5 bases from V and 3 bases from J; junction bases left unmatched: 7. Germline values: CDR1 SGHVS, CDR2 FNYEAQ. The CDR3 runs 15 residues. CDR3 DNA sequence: TGTGCCAGCAGCAGCCGGGACAGGGGCATCTACGAGCAGTACTTC. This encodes CASSSRDRGIYEQYF.

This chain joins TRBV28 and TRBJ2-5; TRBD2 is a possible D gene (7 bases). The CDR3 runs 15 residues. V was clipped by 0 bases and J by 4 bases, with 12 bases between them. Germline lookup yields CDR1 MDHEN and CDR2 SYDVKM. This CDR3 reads CASSLWGGLSETQYF. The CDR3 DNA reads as TGTGCCAGCAGTTTATGGGGGGGGCTTTCAGAGACCCAGTACTTC. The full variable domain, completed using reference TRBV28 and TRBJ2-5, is DVKVTQSSRYLVKRTGEKVFLECVQDMDHENMFWYRQDPGLGLRLIYFSYDVKMKEKGDIPEGYSVSREKKERFSLILESASTNQTSMYLCASSLWGGLSETQYFGPGTRLLVL.

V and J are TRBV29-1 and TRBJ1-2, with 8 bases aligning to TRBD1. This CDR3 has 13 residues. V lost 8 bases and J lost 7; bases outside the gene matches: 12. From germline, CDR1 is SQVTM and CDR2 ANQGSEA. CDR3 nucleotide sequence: TGCAGCTGGATAGGACAGGGTTTAATTGGCTACACCTTC. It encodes CSWIGQGLIGYTF.

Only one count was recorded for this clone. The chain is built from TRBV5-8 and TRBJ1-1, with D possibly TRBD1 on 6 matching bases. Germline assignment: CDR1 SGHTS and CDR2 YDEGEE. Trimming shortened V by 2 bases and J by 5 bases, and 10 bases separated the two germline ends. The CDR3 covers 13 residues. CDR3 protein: CASSFRGGTEAFF. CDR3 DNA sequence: TGTGCCAGCAGCTTCAGGGGAGGGACTGAAGCTTTCTTT. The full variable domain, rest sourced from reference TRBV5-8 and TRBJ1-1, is EAGVTQSPTHLIKTRGQQATLRCSPISGHTSVYWYQQALGLGLQFLLWYDEGEERNRGNFPPRFSGRQFPNYSSELNVNALELEDSALYLCASSFRGGTEAFFGQGTRLTVV.

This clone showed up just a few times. The CDR3 protein is CASSTRQNYGYTF. The CDR3 region has the DNA TGTGCCAGCAGTACCCGACAGAACTATGGCTACACCTTC. The chain couples TRBV27 to TRBJ1-2, with a tentative D call TRBD1 (5 bases). Trimming took 5 bases from V and 2 from J, leaving 9 bases between them. The CDR3 has 13 residues. Germline V gives CDR1 MNHEY, CDR2 SMNVEV (reference sequence).

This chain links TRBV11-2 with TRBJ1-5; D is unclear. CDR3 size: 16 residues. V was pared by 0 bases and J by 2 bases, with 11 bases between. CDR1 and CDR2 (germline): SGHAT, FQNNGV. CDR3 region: CASSLDRRQGNQPQHF. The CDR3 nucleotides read TGTGCCAGCAGCTTAGATCGGCGTCAGGGCAATCAGCCCCAGCATTTT.

CDR3 coding DNA: TGTGCCAGCTCCCACCGCTCGAGGGAGGAGACCCAGTACTTC. As protein: CASSHRSREETQYF. J is TRBJ2-5 and V is TRBV18, with a weak D call TRBD2 (5 bases). The CDR3 contains 14 residues. V lost 6 bases to trimming and J lost 5 bases, with 16 bases between them. CDR1 and CDR2 from the germline V gene are KGHSH and LQKENI.